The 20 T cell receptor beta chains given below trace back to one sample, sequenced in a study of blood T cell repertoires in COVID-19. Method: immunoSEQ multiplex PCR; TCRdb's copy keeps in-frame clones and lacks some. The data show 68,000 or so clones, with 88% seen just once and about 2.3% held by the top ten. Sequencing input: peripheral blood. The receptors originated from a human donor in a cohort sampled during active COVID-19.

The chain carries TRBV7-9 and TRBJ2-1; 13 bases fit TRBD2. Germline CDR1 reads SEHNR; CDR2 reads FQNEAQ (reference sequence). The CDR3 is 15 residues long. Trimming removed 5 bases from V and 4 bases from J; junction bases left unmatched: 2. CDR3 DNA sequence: TGTGCCAGCAGCCAACTAGCGGGGGGGTACAATGAGCAGTTCTTC. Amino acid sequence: CASSQLAGGYNEQFF.

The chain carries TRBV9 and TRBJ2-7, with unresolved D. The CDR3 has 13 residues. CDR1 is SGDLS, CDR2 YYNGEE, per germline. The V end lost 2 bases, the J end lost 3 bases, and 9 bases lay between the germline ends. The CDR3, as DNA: TGTGCCAGCAGCGTTGGCACAAGCTACGAGCAGTACTTC. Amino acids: CASSVGTSYEQYF.

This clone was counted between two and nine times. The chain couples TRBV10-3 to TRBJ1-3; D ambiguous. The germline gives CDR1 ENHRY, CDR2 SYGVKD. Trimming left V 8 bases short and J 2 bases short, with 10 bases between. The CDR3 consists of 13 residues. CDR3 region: CAIRSGAGNTIYF. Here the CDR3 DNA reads TGTGCCATCCGATCCGGGGCTGGAAACACCATATATTTT.

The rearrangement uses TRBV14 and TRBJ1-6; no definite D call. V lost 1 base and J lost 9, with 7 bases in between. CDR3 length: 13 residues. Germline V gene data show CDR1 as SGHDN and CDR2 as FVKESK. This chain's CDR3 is CASSQVGISPLHF. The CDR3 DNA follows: TGTGCCAGCAGCCAAGTTGGCATTTCACCCCTCCACTTT. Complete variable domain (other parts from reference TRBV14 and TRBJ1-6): EAGVTQFPSHSVIEKGQTVTLRCDPISGHDNLYWYRRVMGKEIKFLLHFVKESKQDESGMPNNRFLAERTGGTYSTLKVQPAELEDSGVYFCASSQVGISPLHFGNGTRLTVT.

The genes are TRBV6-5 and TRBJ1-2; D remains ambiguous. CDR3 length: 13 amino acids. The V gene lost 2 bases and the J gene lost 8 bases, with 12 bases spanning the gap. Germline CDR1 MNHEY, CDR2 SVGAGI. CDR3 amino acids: CASSYQASGGYTF. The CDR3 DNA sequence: TGTGCCAGCAGTTACCAGGCTTCGGGGGGCTACACCTTC.

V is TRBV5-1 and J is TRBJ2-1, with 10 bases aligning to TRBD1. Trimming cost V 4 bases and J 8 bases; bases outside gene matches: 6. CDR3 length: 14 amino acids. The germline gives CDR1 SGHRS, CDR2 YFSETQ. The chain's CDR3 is CASSPGQGFDEQFF. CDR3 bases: TGCGCCAGCAGCCCGGGACAGGGGTTCGATGAGCAGTTCTTC.

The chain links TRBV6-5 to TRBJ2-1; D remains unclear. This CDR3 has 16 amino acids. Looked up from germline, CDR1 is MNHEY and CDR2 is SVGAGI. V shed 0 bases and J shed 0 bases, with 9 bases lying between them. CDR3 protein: CASSYSFASSYNEQFF. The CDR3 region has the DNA TGTGCCAGCAGTTACTCTTTCGCTAGCTCCTACAATGAGCAGTTCTTC.

The CDR3 DNA sequence: TGTGCCAGCAGTGCCAACGGAGGCAGCCTTACCGGGGAGCTGTTTTTT. Encoded protein: CASSANGGSLTGELFF. The chain uses TRBV6-4 and TRBJ2-2, with D possibly being TRBD2 (5 bases). The CDR3 length is 16 residues. Trimming removed 4 bases from V and 5 bases from J, with 17 bases in between. Germline V gives CDR1 MRHNA, CDR2 SNTAGT.

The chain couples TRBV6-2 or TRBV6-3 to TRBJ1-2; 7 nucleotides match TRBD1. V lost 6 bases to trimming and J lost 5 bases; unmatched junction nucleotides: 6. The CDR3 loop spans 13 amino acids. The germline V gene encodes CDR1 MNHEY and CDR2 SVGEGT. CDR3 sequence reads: CASSDRATYGYTF. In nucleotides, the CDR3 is TGTGCCAGCAGCGACAGGGCGACGTATGGCTACACCTTC.

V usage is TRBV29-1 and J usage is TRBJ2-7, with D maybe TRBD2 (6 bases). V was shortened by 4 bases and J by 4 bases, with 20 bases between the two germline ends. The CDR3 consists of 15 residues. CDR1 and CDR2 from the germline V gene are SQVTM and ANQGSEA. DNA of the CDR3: TGCAGCGTTGCCGATCTTGGTAGCGGTAAATACGAGCAGTACTTC. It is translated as CSVADLGSGKYEQYF.

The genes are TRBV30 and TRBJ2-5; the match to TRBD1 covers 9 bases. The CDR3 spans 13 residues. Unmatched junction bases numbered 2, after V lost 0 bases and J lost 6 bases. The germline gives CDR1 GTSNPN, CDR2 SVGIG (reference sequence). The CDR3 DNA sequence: TGTGCCTGGAGTGTCGACAGGGGGAAGACCCAGTACTTC. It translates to CAWSVDRGKTQYF.

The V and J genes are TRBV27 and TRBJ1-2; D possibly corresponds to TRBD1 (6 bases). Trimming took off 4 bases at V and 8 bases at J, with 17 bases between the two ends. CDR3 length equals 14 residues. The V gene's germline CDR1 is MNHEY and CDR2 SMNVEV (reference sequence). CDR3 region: CASSYYGQWGGYTF. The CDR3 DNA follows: TGTGCCAGCAGTTACTACGGACAGTGGGGGGGCTACACCTTC.

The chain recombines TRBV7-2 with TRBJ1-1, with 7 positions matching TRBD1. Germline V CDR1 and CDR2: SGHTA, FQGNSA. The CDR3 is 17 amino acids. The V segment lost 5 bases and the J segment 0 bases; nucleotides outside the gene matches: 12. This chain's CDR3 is CASSATGTVSVNTEAFF. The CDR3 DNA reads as TGTGCCAGCAGCGCTACCGGGACAGTCTCCGTGAACACTGAAGCTTTCTTT.

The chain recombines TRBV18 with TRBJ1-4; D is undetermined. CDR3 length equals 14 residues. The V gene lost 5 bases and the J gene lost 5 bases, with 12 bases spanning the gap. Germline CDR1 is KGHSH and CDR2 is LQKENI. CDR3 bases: TGTGCCAGCTCAGCCGTTACAGAAAATGAAAAACTGTTTTTT. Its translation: CASSAVTENEKLFF.

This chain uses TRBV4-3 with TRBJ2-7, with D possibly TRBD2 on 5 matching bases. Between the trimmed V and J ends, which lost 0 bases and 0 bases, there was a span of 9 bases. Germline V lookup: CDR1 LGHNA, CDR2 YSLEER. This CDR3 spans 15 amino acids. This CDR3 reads CASSQDEGSSYEQYF. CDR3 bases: TGCGCCAGCAGCCAAGACGAGGGTAGCTCCTACGAGCAGTACTTC.

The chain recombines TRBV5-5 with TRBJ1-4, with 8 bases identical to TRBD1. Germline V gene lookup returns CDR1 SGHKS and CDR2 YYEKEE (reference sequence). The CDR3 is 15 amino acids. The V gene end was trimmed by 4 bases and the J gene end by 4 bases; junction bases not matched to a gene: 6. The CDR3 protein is CASSRAGQGNEKLFF. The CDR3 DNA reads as TGTGCCAGCAGCCGAGCAGGACAGGGTAATGAAAAACTGTTTTTT.

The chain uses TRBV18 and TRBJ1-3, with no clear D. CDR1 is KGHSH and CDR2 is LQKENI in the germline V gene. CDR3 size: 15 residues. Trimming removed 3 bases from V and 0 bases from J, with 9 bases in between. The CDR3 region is CASSPEALSGNTIYF. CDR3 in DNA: TGTGCCAGCTCACCTGAGGCTCTCTCTGGAAACACCATATATTTT. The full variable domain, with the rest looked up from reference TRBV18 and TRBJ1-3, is NAGVMQNPRHLVRRRGQEARLRCSPMKGHSHVYWYRQLPEEGLKFMVYLQKENIIDESGMPKERFSAEFPKEGPSILRIQQVVRGDSAAYFCASSPEALSGNTIYFGEGSWLTVV.

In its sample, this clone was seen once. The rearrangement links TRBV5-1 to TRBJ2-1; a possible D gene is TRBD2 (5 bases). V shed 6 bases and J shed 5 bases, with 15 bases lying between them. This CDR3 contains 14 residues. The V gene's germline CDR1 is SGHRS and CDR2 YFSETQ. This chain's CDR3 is CASTGSVTHNEQFF. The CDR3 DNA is TGCGCCAGCACTGGTAGCGTCACCCACAATGAGCAGTTCTTC. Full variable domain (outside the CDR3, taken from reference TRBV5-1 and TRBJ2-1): KAGVTQTPRYLIKTRGQQVTLSCSPISGHRSVSWYQQTPGQGLQFLFEYFSETQRNKGNFPGRFSGRQFSNSRSEMNVSTLELGDSALYLCASTGSVTHNEQFFGPGTRLTVL.

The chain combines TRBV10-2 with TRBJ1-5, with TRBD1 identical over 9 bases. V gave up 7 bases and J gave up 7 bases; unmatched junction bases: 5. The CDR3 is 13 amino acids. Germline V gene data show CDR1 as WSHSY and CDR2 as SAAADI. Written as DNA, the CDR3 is TGCGCCAGCACCATGGGACAGGGCCAGCCCCAGCATTTT. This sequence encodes CASTMGQGQPQHF.

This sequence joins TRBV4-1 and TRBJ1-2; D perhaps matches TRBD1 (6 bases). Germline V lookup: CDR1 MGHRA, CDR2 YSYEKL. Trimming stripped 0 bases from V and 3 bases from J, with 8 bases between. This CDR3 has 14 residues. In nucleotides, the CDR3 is TGCGCCAGCAGCCAAGAGCCAGGGGACTATGGCTACACCTTC. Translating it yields CASSQEPGDYGYTF.